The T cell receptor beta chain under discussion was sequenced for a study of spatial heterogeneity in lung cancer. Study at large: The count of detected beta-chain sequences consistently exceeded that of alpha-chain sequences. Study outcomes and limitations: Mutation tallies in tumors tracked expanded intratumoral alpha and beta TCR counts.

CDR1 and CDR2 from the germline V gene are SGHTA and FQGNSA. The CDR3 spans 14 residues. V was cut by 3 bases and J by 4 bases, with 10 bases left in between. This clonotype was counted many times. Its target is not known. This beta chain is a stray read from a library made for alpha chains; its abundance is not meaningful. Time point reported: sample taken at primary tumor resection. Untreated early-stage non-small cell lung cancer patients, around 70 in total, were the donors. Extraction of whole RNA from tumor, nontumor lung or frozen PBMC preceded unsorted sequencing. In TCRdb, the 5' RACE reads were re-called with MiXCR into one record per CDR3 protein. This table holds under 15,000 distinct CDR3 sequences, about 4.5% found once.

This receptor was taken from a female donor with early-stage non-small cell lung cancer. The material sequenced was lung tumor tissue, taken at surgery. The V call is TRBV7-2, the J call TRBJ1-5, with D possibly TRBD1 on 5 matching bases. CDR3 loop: CASSFHEGNQPQHF. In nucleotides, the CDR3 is TGTGCCAGCAGCTTCCATGAGGGGAATCAGCCCCAGCATTTT.